The 26 T cell receptor beta chains presented below share a single source sample, sequenced in a study of CD8+ T cells in alopecia areata. Sequencing used cDNA as its template, made by extracting RNA and reverse transcribing it. Libraries were prepared by immunoSEQ multiplex PCR; TCRdb keeps only in-frame clonotypes and omits some of them. Counted here are 65,000 to 75,000 clones, around half occurring once; the ten biggest clones make up about 17%. This material consisted of CD8+ T cells sorted from blood, taken at week 0. The receptor set was obtained from a human donor with alopecia areata.

The V call is TRBV7-7, the J call TRBJ2-2; no clear D. This CDR3 comprises 13 residues. Germline CDR1 reads SSHAT; CDR2 reads FNYEAQ (reference sequence). Trimming removed 1 base from V and 7 bases from J, with 7 bases in between. The CDR3 reads CASSLEGSGELFF. CDR3 bases: TGTGCCAGCAGCTTAGAGGGTAGCGGGGAGCTGTTTTTT.

The chain couples TRBV5-1 to TRBJ2-5, with a weak D call TRBD2 (5 bases). Per germline, CDR1 SGHRS and CDR2 YFSETQ. The CDR3 consists of 15 residues. V was cut by 0 bases and J by 6 bases, with 15 bases left in between. As DNA, the CDR3 is TGCGCCAGCAGCTTGGAGGCGGGCCTCTCCAAGACCCAGTACTTC. As protein: CASSLEAGLSKTQYF.

The chain combines TRBV4-1 with TRBJ2-7; D is undetermined. This CDR3 has 12 amino acids. V lost 1 base to trimming and J lost 7 bases, with 8 bases between them. The V gene's germline CDR1 is MGHRA and CDR2 YSYEKL. CDR3 residues: CASSQGPQEQYF. CDR3 DNA sequence: TGCGCCAGCAGCCAAGGACCCCAGGAGCAGTACTTC.

This clone was counted ten times or more. As DNA, the CDR3 is TGTGCCAGCAGCCCGCTATTAAACGCAGCGTATGGCTACACCTTC. Amino acids: CASSPLLNAAYGYTF. The chain is built from TRBV7-9 and TRBJ1-2; no clear D gene. Trimming took off 5 bases at V and 5 bases at J, with 18 bases between the two ends. CDR1 SEHNR and CDR2 FQNEAQ come from the germline V gene (reference sequence). CDR3 length: 15 residues. The full variable domain, completed using reference TRBV7-9 and TRBJ1-2, is DTGVSQNPRHKITKRGQNVTFRCDPISEHNRLYWYRQTLGQGPEFLTYFQNEAQLEKSRLLSDRFSAERPKGSFSTLEIQRTEQGDSAMYLCASSPLLNAAYGYTFGSGTRLTVV.

The chain is built from TRBV4-3 and TRBJ2-7, with TRBD1 as a possible D gene (6 bases). CDR1 and CDR2 from the germline V gene are LGHNA and YSLEER. The V gene lost 3 bases and the J gene lost 3 bases, with 12 bases spanning the gap. CDR3 size: 14 residues. The CDR3 DNA is TGCGCCAGCAGCCAGGGGGCAGGTGTCTACGAGCAGTACTTC. Amino acids: CASSQGAGVYEQYF.

The gene calls are TRBV29-1 and TRBJ2-7, with D possibly matching TRBD2 (6 bases). CDR3 length equals 13 residues. V lost 4 bases to trimming and J lost 2 bases, with 12 bases between them. Germline CDR1 reads SQVTM; CDR2 reads ANQGSEA. The CDR3 sequence is CSVGSGVAYEQYF. In DNA form, the CDR3 reads TGCAGCGTTGGGTCGGGAGTGGCCTACGAGCAGTACTTC.

This clone was counted a few times. This chain connects TRBV11-3 to TRBJ2-3; no reliable D call. Germline assignment: CDR1 SGHNT and CDR2 YENEEA. The length of the CDR3 is 13 residues. Trimming took off 5 bases at V and 5 bases at J, with 11 bases between the two ends. For the CDR3, the DNA is TGTGCCAGCAGCGGAACGGATGGAGATACGCAGTATTTT. Translated: CASSGTDGDTQYF.

This chain joins TRBV28 and TRBJ1-1; 7 bases line up with TRBD1. Trimming took 2 bases from V and 0 from J; bases not matched to a gene: 6. CDR1 and CDR2 (germline): MDHEN, SYDVKM. The CDR3 is made up of 16 amino acids. The CDR3 sequence is CASSLTPGQLNTEAFF. In nucleotides, the CDR3 is TGTGCCAGCAGTTTAACGCCGGGACAGCTGAACACTGAAGCTTTCTTT.

This chain uses TRBV2 with TRBJ2-2; TRBD2 agrees at 7 bases. Trimming took 7 bases from V and 1 from J; bases not matched to a gene: 3. The germline V gene encodes CDR1 SNHLY and CDR2 FYNNEI. This CDR3 spans 14 amino acids. The CDR3 nucleotides read TGTGCCAGCATCAGCGGGATGAACACCGGGGAGCTGTTTTTT. Encoded protein: CASISGMNTGELFF.

The chain combines TRBV7-9 with TRBJ1-1, with a weak D call TRBD1 (6 bases). Between the trimmed V and J ends, which lost 1 base and 4 bases, there was a span of 7 bases. Per the germline V gene, CDR1 is SEHNR and CDR2 is FQNEAQ (reference sequence). CDR3 length equals 13 residues. The chain's CDR3 is CASSLGQVTEAFF. In DNA form, the CDR3 reads TGTGCCAGCAGCTTAGGACAGGTCACTGAAGCTTTCTTT. Filled out from reference TRBV7-9 and TRBJ1-1, the complete variable domain reads DTGVSQNPRHKITKRGQNVTFRCDPISEHNRLYWYRQTLGQGPEFLTYFQNEAQLEKSRLLSDRFSAERPKGSFSTLEIQRTEQGDSAMYLCASSLGQVTEAFFGQGTRLTVV.

The V and J genes are TRBV27 and TRBJ2-1; D is unresolved. The CDR3 extends over 13 amino acids. Trimming pared 0 bases from V and 4 bases from J, leaving 4 bases between. Germline values: CDR1 MNHEY, CDR2 SMNVEV (reference sequence). CDR3 residues: CASSLSAYNEQFF. DNA of the CDR3: TGTGCCAGCAGTTTATCAGCTTACAATGAGCAGTTCTTC.

Here the CDR3 reads CARNDFGLAGEETQYF. The DNA for the CDR3 is TGCGCCAGGAACGACTTTGGACTAGCGGGAGAAGAGACCCAGTACTTC. V and J are TRBV23-1 and TRBJ2-5, with 13 bases matching TRBD2. TRBV23-1 qualifies as an ORF whose function is uncertain. The CDR3 contains 16 residues. The ends lost 9 bases at V and 3 bases at J; junction bases unmatched: 10.

This clone was seen only a few times. The chain recombines TRBV7-2 with TRBJ2-5, with 7 bases matching TRBD2. CDR3 length equals 18 residues. V shed 4 bases and J 3 bases; nucleotides not matched to a gene: 17. Germline-derived CDR1 and CDR2 are SGHTA and FQGNSA. The CDR3 is CASSSRGRAGAEEETQYF. For the CDR3, the DNA is TGTGCCAGCAGCTCAAGAGGGAGGGCGGGAGCCGAGGAAGAGACCCAGTACTTC.

This clone was observed a few times. The rearrangement joins TRBV29-1 to TRBJ2-3; D not resolved. CDR3 length: 13 residues. Trimming pared 2 bases from V and 0 bases from J, leaving 6 bases between. Germline V CDR1 and CDR2: SQVTM, ANQGSEA. The CDR3 sequence: CSVEYGSTDTQYF. For the CDR3, the DNA is TGCAGCGTTGAATACGGGAGCACAGATACGCAGTATTTT.

Here the CDR3 DNA reads TGTGCCAGCAGCGTAGACGGGGCTAGCAATCAGCCCCAGCATTTT. The encoded protein is CASSVDGASNQPQHF. The rearrangement links TRBV9 to TRBJ1-5; TRBD1 might be the D (5 bases). The CDR3 contains 15 residues. The germline V and J ends were trimmed by 0 bases and 0 bases, with 7 bases remaining between them. CDR1 and CDR2 (germline): SGDLS, YYNGEE.

This clone turned up a few times. J is TRBJ2-7 and V is TRBV29-1; 8 bases map to TRBD1. V was pared by 4 bases and J by 4 bases, with 6 bases of the junction left unmatched. Per the germline V gene, CDR1 is SQVTM and CDR2 is ANQGSEA. This CDR3 has 13 amino acids. CDR3 sequence reads: CSVGDRGPYEQYF. CDR3 nucleotide sequence: TGCAGCGTTGGAGACAGGGGCCCTTACGAGCAGTACTTC.

CDR3 DNA sequence: TGTGCCAGTTACAGGGTTGGGACTGAAGCTTTCTTT. Translated, it gives CASYRVGTEAFF. V usage is TRBV27 and J usage is TRBJ1-1, with a tentative D call TRBD1 (6 bases). CDR1 and CDR2 from the germline V gene are MNHEY and SMNVEV (reference sequence). This CDR3 comprises 12 residues. The ends were cut back, 9 bases at V and 5 bases at J, with 13 bases in the middle.

This clone was found a few times. This chain links TRBV6-4 with TRBJ2-3, with 9 bases identical to TRBD2. Germline CDR1 reads MRHNA; CDR2 reads SNTAGT. The CDR3 spans 16 residues. Trimming cost V 0 bases and J 2 bases; bases outside gene matches: 3. The DNA of the CDR3 is TGTGCCAGCAGTGACTCGACTAGCGGTCACACAGATACGCAGTATTTT. Encoded protein: CASSDSTSGHTDTQYF.

The chain uses TRBV4-1 and TRBJ2-2, with D perhaps matching TRBD1 or TRBD2 (5 bases each). The germline V and J ends were trimmed by 3 bases and 6 bases, with 14 bases remaining between them. CDR1 MGHRA and CDR2 YSYEKL come from the germline V gene. The CDR3 extends over 15 amino acids. In DNA, the CDR3 is TGCGCCAGCAGCCACACCGGGACCTTGCCCGGGGAGCTGTTTTTT. Its translation: CASSHTGTLPGELFF.

V usage is TRBV6-5 and J usage is TRBJ1-1; D gene uncertain. Germline V lookup: CDR1 MNHEY, CDR2 SVGAGI. The CDR3 is 12 amino acids. With 5 bases removed from V and 5 bases from J, the gap between germline ends came to 9 bases. CDR3 protein: CASSASGTEAFF. Written as DNA, the CDR3 is TGTGCCAGCAGTGCCTCCGGGACTGAAGCTTTCTTT.

In its sample, this clone was seen a few times. The CDR3 DNA reads as TGTGCCAGCAGAACCACAGATACGCAGTATTTT. It is translated as CASRTTDTQYF. The chain combines TRBV25-1 with TRBJ2-3; D unresolved. CDR1 MGHDK and CDR2 SYGVNS come from the germline V gene. This CDR3 comprises 11 residues. V dropped 6 bases and J dropped 2 bases, with 3 bases sitting between them.

The rearrangement joins TRBV6-1 to TRBJ1-5, with 8 nucleotides matching TRBD1. Germline CDR1 and CDR2: MNHNS and SASEGT. Unmatched junction bases numbered 16, after V lost 4 bases and J lost 5 bases. The CDR3 spans 18 residues. DNA for the CDR3: TGTGCCAGCAGTGGAACGGGACAGGTTAGGGATGGCGATCAGCCCCAGCATTTT. Amino acid sequence: CASSGTGQVRDGDQPQHF.

This CDR3 reads CSFWTAGGEAFF. The CDR3 DNA sequence: TGCAGCTTCTGGACGGCGGGAGGTGAAGCTTTCTTT. The chain carries TRBV29-1 and TRBJ1-1; D is ambiguous. V lost 8 bases and J 7 bases, leaving 17 bases between the germline ends. The length of the CDR3 is 12 residues. The germline V gene has CDR1 SQVTM and CDR2 ANQGSEA.

This chain's CDR3 is CASSQVAGGGGTQYF. In DNA, the CDR3 is TGCGCCAGCAGCCAAGTGGCCGGAGGAGGGGGGACCCAGTACTTC. The chain employs TRBV4-1 and TRBJ2-5; the D gene could be TRBD1 or TRBD2 (6 bases each). Deletions cut 1 base from V and 7 bases from J, with 16 bases between. Germline CDR1 and CDR2: MGHRA and YSYEKL. The CDR3 spans 15 residues.

The chain links TRBV9 to TRBJ2-3, with a possible D match to TRBD1 (5 bases). V gave up 2 bases and J gave up 4 bases, with 11 bases separating them. The CDR3 consists of 14 residues. Germline V gene data show CDR1 as SGDLS and CDR2 as YYNGEE. CDR3 sequence reads: CASSVRQGPDTQYF. The CDR3 DNA follows: TGTGCCAGCAGCGTTCGTCAGGGTCCAGATACGCAGTATTTT. The full variable domain, with the rest looked up from reference TRBV9 and TRBJ2-3, is DSGVTQTPKHLITATGQRVTLRCSPRSGDLSVYWYQQSLDQGLQFLIQYYNGEERAKGNILERFSAQQFPDLHSELNLSSLELGDSALYFCASSVRQGPDTQYFGPGTRLTVL.

V and J are TRBV30 and TRBJ2-1; no firm D call. The V gene lost 7 bases and the J gene lost 2 bases, with 9 bases spanning the gap. The CDR3 extends over 12 amino acids. CDR1 GTSNPN and CDR2 SVGIG come from the germline V gene (reference sequence). DNA for the CDR3: TGTGCCTTACAAATGACCTACAATGAGCAGTTCTTC. Its translation is CALQMTYNEQFF.